These 18 T cell receptor beta chains originate from one sample sequenced in a study of CD8 T cells in Susac syndrome. Random hexamers were used to reverse transcribe the RNA input (roughly 0.5 to 1 ug). MiXCR was run by TCRdb on the immunoSEQ multiplex PCR reads, yielding one entry per CDR3 protein. This sample carries roughly 160,000 distinct CDR3 sequences, roughly 95% of them seen once, and the ten largest clones take 0.1% to 0.15%. Sequencing was performed on CD4+ T cells from PBMCs. All receptors come from a human donor with Susac syndrome.

J is TRBJ2-1 and V is TRBV3-1, with 8 bases matching TRBD2. Germline trimming cut 4 bases from V and 11 bases from J; bases unmatched to any gene: 10. In germline, CDR1 is LGHDT, CDR2 YNNKEL (reference sequence). The CDR3 consists of 14 residues. The CDR3 loop reads CASSPMGLVLQQFF. The CDR3 DNA is TGTGCCAGCAGCCCAATGGGACTAGTTCTCCAGCAGTTCTTC.

V gene TRBV7-9 combines with J gene TRBJ2-7; 10 bases are a match to TRBD1. Germline loops: CDR1 SEHNR, CDR2 FQNEAQ (reference sequence). This CDR3 comprises 13 residues. J was trimmed by 3 bases and V by 6 bases; bases with no gene match: 2. CDR3 amino acids: CASRGQGIYEQYF. DNA of the CDR3: TGTGCCAGCAGGGGACAGGGGATCTACGAGCAGTACTTC. The full variable domain, completed using reference TRBV7-9 and TRBJ2-7, is DTGVSQNPRHKITKRGQNVTFRCDPISEHNRLYWYRQTLGQGPEFLTYFQNEAQLEKSRLLSDRFSAERPKGSFSTLEIQRTEQGDSAMYLCASRGQGIYEQYFGPGTRLTVT.

The V gene is TRBV20-1, the J gene TRBJ1-5, with TRBD1 matching 8 bases. The CDR3 is 12 amino acids. The germline V gene encodes CDR1 DFQATT and CDR2 SNEGSKA (reference sequence). V gave up 6 bases and J gave up 9 bases; unmatched junction bases: 7. In DNA, the CDR3 is TGCAGTGCCGGGGACAGGCTGGGGCCCCAGCATTTT. Translation: CSAGDRLGPQHF.

V and J are TRBV29-1 and TRBJ2-7, with D perhaps matching TRBD1 (6 bases). This CDR3 is 11 amino acids long. Germline lookup yields CDR1 SQVTM and CDR2 ANQGSEA. Between the trimmed V and J ends, which lost 4 bases and 3 bases, there was a span of 7 bases. CDR3 in amino acids: CSVGTDYEQYV. Here the CDR3 DNA reads TGCAGCGTTGGGACAGACTACGAGCAGTACGTC.

The genes are TRBV6-5 and TRBJ1-2; D remains ambiguous. V was cut by 2 bases and J by 1 base, with 5 bases left in between. This CDR3 has 13 residues. Germline CDR1 and CDR2: MNHEY and SVGAGI. The CDR3, as DNA: TGTGCCAGCAGTTACAACAGTAACTATGGCTACACCTTC. It codes for CASSYNSNYGYTF.

The rearrangement joins TRBV6-6 to TRBJ1-2; no firm D call. CDR3 length: 13 residues. Germline loops: CDR1 MNHNY, CDR2 SVGAGI (reference sequence). Trimming removed 6 bases from V and 5 bases from J, with 13 bases in between. The CDR3 region is CASSGMTGYGYTF. For the CDR3, the DNA is TGTGCCAGCAGCGGGATGACGGGGTATGGCTACACCTTC.

This chain joins TRBV14 and TRBJ2-1; no reliable D call. The length of the CDR3 is 16 residues. V was shortened by 0 bases and J by 4 bases, with 13 bases between the two germline ends. CDR1 is SGHDN and CDR2 is FVKESK in the germline V gene. CDR3 DNA: TGTGCCAGCAGCCAAGATGTCCTCCGCCCATACAATGAGCAGTTCTTC. As protein: CASSQDVLRPYNEQFF.

The chain has TRBV12-3 or TRBV12-4 and TRBJ2-1, with unresolved D. Trimming removed 5 bases from V and 6 bases from J, with 8 bases in between. The CDR3 is 12 amino acids. The chain's CDR3 is CASSPLGNEQFF. In nucleotides, the CDR3 is TGTGCCAGCAGTCCCCTAGGCAATGAGCAGTTCTTC.

The chain is built from TRBV18 and TRBJ2-2; 8 nucleotides line up with TRBD1. The CDR3 is 17 amino acids. CDR1 is KGHSH, CDR2 LQKENI, per germline. With V trimmed by 0 bases and J by 2 bases, 5 bases remained unmatched. This CDR3 reads CASSPPRTGSNTGELFF. CDR3 nucleotide sequence: TGTGCCAGCTCACCACCACGGACAGGGAGCAACACCGGGGAGCTGTTTTTT.

The V call is TRBV27, the J call TRBJ1-1; D is possibly TRBD1 (6 bases). Germline V gene sequence: CDR1 MNHEY, CDR2 SMNVEV (reference sequence). The V gene lost 6 bases and the J gene lost 4 bases, with 15 bases spanning the gap. The CDR3 has 14 amino acids. The CDR3 nucleotides are TGTGCCAGCAGCCGAAGACAGGTCGTCACTGAAGCTTTCTTT. It translates to CASSRRQVVTEAFF.

This clonotype came up once. The rearrangement links TRBV29-1 to TRBJ1-2; D is unresolved. Germline CDR1 is SQVTM and CDR2 is ANQGSEA. V dropped 3 bases and J dropped 9 bases, with 20 bases sitting between them. The CDR3 loop spans 14 amino acids. The CDR3, as DNA: TGCAGCGTTGATGAGGGTAGCGGAACGTTCCGCTACACCTTC. This codes for CSVDEGSGTFRYTF.

The chain combines TRBV5-6 with TRBJ2-7; 14 positions agree with TRBD2. Germline V gene sequence: CDR1 SGHDT, CDR2 YYEEEE. The CDR3 is made up of 23 amino acids. V was clipped by 0 bases and J by 2 bases; unmatched bases: 22. CDR3 sequence: CASSLVRWRNGLAGGPTAYEQYV. CDR3 nucleotides: TGTGCCAGCAGCTTGGTCAGGTGGCGTAATGGACTAGCGGGGGGCCCTACCGCCTACGAGCAGTACGTC.

This chain connects TRBV5-1 to TRBJ2-1; 9 bases are shared with TRBD2. This CDR3 has 17 amino acids. Germline lookup yields CDR1 SGHRS and CDR2 YFSETQ. Unmatched junction bases numbered 17, after V lost 4 bases and J lost 9 bases. The CDR3 spells CASSPALLAGVGSEQFF. The CDR3 region has the DNA TGCGCCAGCAGCCCGGCCCTACTAGCGGGTGTGGGCAGTGAGCAGTTCTTC.

The rearrangement uses TRBV14 and TRBJ2-3, with D perhaps matching TRBD1 (5 bases). V was trimmed by 3 bases and J by 7 bases, leaving 17 bases between them. The germline V gene has CDR1 SGHDN and CDR2 FVKESK. This CDR3 contains 15 residues. CDR3 region: CASSQGRVDPNTQYF. CDR3 in DNA: TGTGCCAGCAGCCAGGGCAGGGTGGACCCGAATACGCAGTATTTT.

The CDR3 region has the DNA TGTGCCAGCAGGGCCGCGGGGGGCACAGATACGCAGTATTTT. Protein: CASRAAGGTDTQYF. This sequence joins TRBV2 and TRBJ2-3; TRBD2 agrees at 7 bases. Germline assignment: CDR1 SNHLY and CDR2 FYNNEI. The CDR3 consists of 14 residues. J was trimmed by 1 base and V by 6 bases; bases with no gene match: 4.

V usage is TRBV6-2 or TRBV6-3 and J usage is TRBJ2-6, with D possibly called TRBD1 or TRBD2 (6 bases each). Germline V lookup: CDR1 MNHEY, CDR2 SVGEGT. Trimming left V 5 bases short and J 0 bases short, with 8 bases between. The length of the CDR3 is 15 residues. The CDR3 spells CASSRGHSGANVLTF. The CDR3 nucleotides are TGTGCCAGCAGTCGGGGGCACTCTGGGGCCAACGTCCTGACTTTC.

The chain employs TRBV30 and TRBJ1-5; D unclear. V was cut by 1 base and J by 0 bases, with 7 bases left in between. Germline V gene sequence: CDR1 GTSNPN, CDR2 SVGIG (reference sequence). The CDR3 consists of 14 residues. In nucleotides, the CDR3 is TGTGCCTGGAGTGGGGTATATAGCAATCAGCCCCAGCATTTT. Translating gives CAWSGVYSNQPQHF.

The CDR3 sequence: CASSLGTDTQPQHF. DNA of the CDR3: TGTGCCAGCAGTTTAGGAACTGATACTCAGCCCCAGCATTTT. The J gene is TRBJ1-5, the V gene TRBV6-5, with D unresolved. CDR3 length: 14 residues. Germline CDR1 is MNHEY and CDR2 is SVGAGI. V shed 4 bases and J shed 6 bases, with 13 bases lying between them.